What follows are 16 T cell receptor beta chains derived from one specimen sequenced in a study of T cells in Graves' hyperthyroidism and ophthalmopathy. RNA transcripts provided the source from which TCR beta CDR3 regions were amplified. A first-round RT-PCR of the TCR CDR3 used the HTBI primer set. TCRdb reanalysed the multiplex PCR reads using MiXCR and keeps one entry per CDR3 protein. Of 600,000 to 650,000 distinct CDR3 sequences in the sample, 15% to 20% are singletons; the top ten hold about 3.8%. The specimen sequenced was blood. Receptors originate from a woman aged 25-40 years with Graves' hyperthyroidism.

The J gene is TRBJ1-2, the V gene TRBV10-3, with no clear D. The V gene's germline CDR1 is ENHRY and CDR2 SYGVKD. The CDR3 runs 12 residues. The V and J ends lost 2 bases and 0 bases respectively, with 1 base between them. In DNA, the CDR3 is TGTGCCATCAGTGAGGCTAACTATGGCTACACCTTC. Its protein product is CAISEANYGYTF.

V and J are TRBV7-2 and TRBJ2-2, with D uncertain. V lost 1 base, J lost 3 bases, and 6 bases lay in between. This CDR3 has 14 amino acids. The V gene's germline CDR1 is SGHTA and CDR2 FQGNSA. The CDR3 reads CASSLVSYTGELFF. The CDR3 nucleotides are TGTGCCAGCAGCTTAGTTAGTTACACCGGGGAGCTGTTTTTT.

For this clonotype: This likely comes from a read error, as the CDR3 has no conserved phenylalanine or tryptophan at its end. The chain links TRBV11-2 to TRBJ1-1; D is undetermined. V was trimmed by 4 bases and J by 8 bases, leaving 11 bases between them. Germline loops: CDR1 SGHAT, CDR2 FQNNGV. This CDR3 spans 12 amino acids. CDR3 sequence reads: CASSSLRSEAFL. The CDR3 DNA sequence: TGTGCCAGCAGCTCCTTAAGATCCGAAGCTTTCCTT.

This clonotype was recorded at least ten times. This chain links TRBV28 with TRBJ1-1; TRBD1 is a possible D gene (6 bases). V was shortened by 7 bases and J by 5 bases, with 8 bases between the two germline ends. The CDR3 loop spans 11 amino acids. Germline CDR1 reads MDHEN; CDR2 reads SYDVKM. Here the CDR3 DNA reads TGTGCCAGCAAGGGGGTAACTGAAGCTTTCTTT. It specifies CASKGVTEAFF.

There are many counts of this clonotype. V and J are TRBV20-1 and TRBJ2-1; D might be TRBD2 (5 bases). The CDR3 is made up of 14 amino acids. V gave up 7 bases and J gave up 3 bases, with 16 bases separating them. Per germline, CDR1 DFQATT and CDR2 SNEGSKA (reference sequence). In DNA, the CDR3 is TGCAGTGTATCTAGCCCGAGGGACTACAATGAGCAGTTCTTC. Translation gives CSVSSPRDYNEQFF.

This clonotype was counted ten times or more. V is TRBV2 and J is TRBJ2-5; D remains unclear. The CDR3 is 12 residues long. CDR1 is SNHLY and CDR2 is FYNNEI in the germline V gene. V was clipped by 6 bases and J by 3 bases, with 8 bases between them. The CDR3 reads CASSAFEETQYF. CDR3 in DNA: TGTGCCAGCAGCGCCTTTGAAGAGACCCAGTACTTC.

The V gene is TRBV30, the J gene TRBJ1-1; D is undetermined. The germline V and J ends were trimmed by 4 bases and 1 base, with 10 bases remaining between them. This CDR3 region has 13 residues. The germline V gene has CDR1 GTSNPN and CDR2 SVGIG (reference sequence). CDR3 sequence reads: CAWTGLQNTEAFF. In nucleotides, the CDR3 is TGTGCCTGGACCGGGCTTCAGAACACTGAAGCTTTCTTT. The full variable domain, with the rest looked up from reference TRBV30 and TRBJ1-1, is SQTIHQWPATLVQPVGSPLSLECTVEGTSNPNLYWYRQAAGRGLQLLFYSVGIGQISSEVPQNLSASRPQDRQFILSSKKLLLSDSGFYLCAWTGLQNTEAFFGQGTRLTVV.

This clonotype was recorded only once. This chain joins TRBV28 and TRBJ2-1, with 9 bases that match TRBD1. The V gene end was trimmed by 10 bases and the J gene end by 8 bases; junction bases not matched to a gene: 6. The germline V gene encodes CDR1 MDHEN and CDR2 SYDVKM. The CDR3 is 12 amino acids. CDR3 in DNA: TGTGCCACCCGGGGACAGGGCGATGAGCAGTTCTTC. It yields the protein CATRGQGDEQFF.

This clonotype was observed at least ten times. This chain uses TRBV27 with TRBJ2-1; 8 nucleotides align to TRBD2. Trimming removed 3 bases from V and 0 bases from J; junction bases left unmatched: 1. CDR1 and CDR2 (germline): MNHEY, SMNVEV (reference sequence). The CDR3 is made up of 15 amino acids. The CDR3 protein is CASSFLAGSYNEQFF. In DNA, the CDR3 is TGTGCCAGCAGTTTCCTAGCGGGCTCCTACAATGAGCAGTTCTTC.

The chain has TRBV5-1 and TRBJ2-7, with 9 bases matching TRBD2. V trimming: 4 bases; J trimming: 4 bases; junction bases outside the gene matches: 15. The CDR3 is 17 amino acids. The germline CDR1 and CDR2 sequences are SGHRS and YFSETQ. The CDR3 DNA reads as TGCGCCAGCAGCCAGCGCGGTAGCGGGAGTGAGGGTTACGAGCAGTACTTC. Translating it yields CASSQRGSGSEGYEQYF. Variable domain in full (rest from reference TRBV5-1 and TRBJ2-7): KAGVTQTPRYLIKTRGQQVTLSCSPISGHRSVSWYQQTPGQGLQFLFEYFSETQRNKGNFPGRFSGRQFSNSRSEMNVSTLELGDSALYLCASSQRGSGSEGYEQYFGPGTRLTVT.

This clonotype occurred a few times. This rearrangement joins TRBV4-3 to TRBJ1-4, with 7 positions matching TRBD1. The ends lost 0 bases at V and 8 bases at J; junction bases unmatched: 9. Germline assignment: CDR1 LGHNA and CDR2 YSLEER. This CDR3 contains 16 residues. The CDR3 region has the DNA TGCGCCAGCAGCCAAGATCGGGCGACAGGGAGGGAAAAACTGTTTTTT. This sequence encodes CASSQDRATGREKLFF.

This clonotype was detected ten times or more. The V and J genes are TRBV28 and TRBJ2-1; TRBD1 aligns across 7 bases. The CDR3 covers 13 residues. With V trimmed by 10 bases and J by 2 bases, 5 bases remained unmatched. Germline values: CDR1 MDHEN, CDR2 SYDVKM. Written as DNA, the CDR3 is TGTGCCATAGAAGGGACAGCCTACAATGAGCAGTTCTTC. Translation gives CAIEGTAYNEQFF.

The chain uses TRBV19 and TRBJ2-3; a possible D gene is TRBD2 (5 bases). Trimming pared 6 bases from V and 5 bases from J, leaving 21 bases between. The germline V gene has CDR1 LNHDA and CDR2 SQIVND (reference sequence). There are 16 residues in the CDR3. CDR3 region: CASSPSRSLGIDTQYF. The CDR3 coding sequence is TGTGCCAGTAGCCCTTCACGGTCACTCGGGATAGATACGCAGTATTTT.

At least ten counts were recorded for this clonotype. V and J are TRBV20-1 and TRBJ2-3; possible D gene TRBD1, 6 bases. CDR3 length: 13 amino acids. CDR1 is DFQATT, CDR2 SNEGSKA, per germline (reference sequence). Trimming took 3 bases from V and 4 from J, leaving 11 bases between them. The CDR3 protein is CSASEGVPDTQYF. The DNA for the CDR3 is TGCAGTGCTAGTGAGGGGGTCCCAGATACGCAGTATTTT.

This chain uses TRBV12-5 with TRBJ1-5, with 10 bases aligning to TRBD1. Germline values: CDR1 LGHNT, CDR2 FRNRAP. The trim removed 3 bases at V and 4 bases at J, leaving 9 bases unmatched. The CDR3 has 17 amino acids. The CDR3 reads CASGLDRTGGWNQPQHF. The CDR3, as DNA: TGTGCTAGTGGTTTAGACCGGACAGGGGGTTGGAATCAGCCCCAGCATTTT.

This clonotype was seen repeatedly, ten times or more. The chain combines TRBV28 with TRBJ1-5; 8 bases match TRBD1. With 6 bases clipped from V and 11 bases from J, the junction kept 15 bases outside the gene matches. Per the germline V gene, CDR1 is MDHEN and CDR2 is SYDVKM. The CDR3 is made up of 15 amino acids. CDR3 in amino acids: CASRKTPVRTGTQHF. In DNA, the CDR3 is TGTGCCAGCAGAAAAACCCCAGTCCGGACAGGGACCCAGCATTTT.